This TCR beta chain was documented in a study of CD8+ T cells in alopecia areata. cDNA prepared by RNA extraction and subsequent reverse transcription served as the template for sequencing. The repertoire was sequenced with immunoSEQ multiplex PCR; TCRdb's copy has only in-frame clones and lacks some. This sample has around 190,000 clones, with approximately 67% found just once. Study outcomes and limitations: Throughout tofacitinib, many expanded lesional clones continued to persist in scalp and blood.

As for this clone: No antigen is known for it.

Germline CDR1 reads SQVTM; CDR2 reads ANQGSEA. The CDR3 spans 14 residues. Trimming removed 4 bases from V and 0 bases from J, with 10 bases in between. Treatment indicated: oral pan-JAK inhibitor, 5-10 mg twice daily. Obtained from alopecia areata patients were lesional scalp punch biopsies along with peripheral blood. This receptor was taken from a human donor with alopecia areata. The sample consisted of CD4+ T cells sorted from blood, taken around week 50, from a patient treated with tofacitinib. The chain has TRBV29-1 and TRBJ1-5; no clear D. The CDR3 reads CSVGGEYSNQPQHF. CDR3 bases: TGCAGCGTTGGAGGAGAATATAGCAATCAGCCCCAGCATTTT. The full variable domain, its missing parts supplied by reference TRBV29-1 and TRBJ1-5, is SAVISQKPSRDICQRGTSLTIQCQVDSQVTMMFWYRQQPGQSLTLIATANQGSEATYESGFVIDKFPISRPNLTFSTLTVSNMSPEDSSIYLCSVGGEYSNQPQHFGDGTRLSIL.